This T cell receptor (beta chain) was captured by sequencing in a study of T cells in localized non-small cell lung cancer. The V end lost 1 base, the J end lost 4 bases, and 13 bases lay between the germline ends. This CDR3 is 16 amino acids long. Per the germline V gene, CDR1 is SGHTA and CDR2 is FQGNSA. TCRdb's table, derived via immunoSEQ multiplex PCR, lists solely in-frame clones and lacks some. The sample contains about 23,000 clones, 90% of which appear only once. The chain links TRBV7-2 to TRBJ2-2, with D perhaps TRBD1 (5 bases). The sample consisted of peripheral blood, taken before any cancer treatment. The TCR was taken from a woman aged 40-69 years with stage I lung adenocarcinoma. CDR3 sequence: CASSLVRGWGTGELFF. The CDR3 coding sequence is TGTGCCAGCAGCTTAGTAAGGGGATGGGGCACCGGGGAGCTGTTTTTT.